A selection of T cell receptor beta chains follows, all from one sample in a study of T cell changes during pregnancy in multiple sclerosis. Generated by immunoSEQ multiplex PCR, the TCRdb table keeps only in-frame clones and is missing some. The sample yields 25,000 to 35,000 clones, just over 90% seen once. This sample comprised CD8+ T cells from peripheral blood mononuclear cells, obtained in the second trimester of pregnancy. The receptors were sampled from a female donor with multiple sclerosis, enrolled in a pregnancy study. The CDR3 runs from the conserved cysteine through the conserved F or W. D genes are given only for firm matches. Not all rows give a size; the values are once, few, many and, for expanded clones, a class.

d_gene: -
v_gene: TRBV28
j_gene: TRBJ1-5
abundance: -
CDR3nt: TGTGCCAGCAGTTTCGGACAAATCGGCAATCAGCCCCAGCATTTT
CDR3aa: CASSFGQIGNQPQHF

d_gene: TRBD1
v_gene: TRBV4-1
j_gene: TRBJ1-2
abundance: -
CDR3nt: TGCGCCAGCAGCCCCTTCGACAGGGGGAACTATGGCTACACCTTC
CDR3aa: CASSPFDRGNYGYTF

d_gene: -
v_gene: TRBV7-8
j_gene: TRBJ1-2
abundance: once
CDR3nt: TGTGCCAGCAGCTTGCTTCCGGGTAACTATGGCTACACCTTC
CDR3aa: CASSLLPGNYGYTF

d_gene: -
v_gene: TRBV29-1
j_gene: TRBJ2-7
abundance: few
CDR3nt: TGCAGCGTTGATCTCGGAGGGCTACGCGAGCAGTACTTC
CDR3aa: CSVDLGGLREQYF

d_gene: -
v_gene: TRBV5-4
j_gene: TRBJ2-1
abundance: -
CDR3nt: TGTGCCAGCAGCTTTCGAGGAAACAATGAGCAGTTCTTC
CDR3aa: CASSFRGNNEQFF

d_gene: -
v_gene: TRBV21-1
j_gene: TRBJ1-2
abundance: medium-sized
CDR3nt: TGTGCCAGCAGCAAAGCAAAGGGGCGCATGGGCTACACCTTC
CDR3aa: CASSKAKGRMGYTF

d_gene: -
v_gene: TRBV4-2
j_gene: TRBJ2-3
abundance: -
CDR3nt: TGTGCCAGCAGCCAAGGTTTAACAGTGAGCACAGATACGCAGTATTTT
CDR3aa: CASSQGLTVSTDTQYF

d_gene: TRBD1
v_gene: TRBV6-4
j_gene: TRBJ2-3
abundance: -
CDR3nt: TGTGCCAGCAGTGACGGTGGGGACAGGGGTACGCAGTATTTT
CDR3aa: CASSDGGDRGTQYF

d_gene: -
v_gene: TRBV27
j_gene: TRBJ2-1
abundance: -
CDR3nt: TGTGCCAGCAGTTTAGGGCCCGGAGGTTTCTACAATGAGCAGTTCTTC
CDR3aa: CASSLGPGGFYNEQFF

d_gene: TRBD2
v_gene: TRBV9
j_gene: TRBJ2-5
abundance: -
CDR3nt: TGTGCCAGCAGCCCCACGGGGGGGGGCCAAGAGACCCAGTACTTC
CDR3aa: CASSPTGGGQETQYF

d_gene: -
v_gene: TRBV15
j_gene: TRBJ2-3
abundance: -
CDR3nt: TGTGCCACCGCAGGGGTGGCAGATACGCAGTATTTT
CDR3aa: CATAGVADTQYF

d_gene: -
v_gene: TRBV27
j_gene: TRBJ2-1
abundance: -
CDR3nt: TGTGCCAGCAGTTTAATAGGGGTTAATGAGCAGTTCTTC
CDR3aa: CASSLIGVNEQFF

d_gene: -
v_gene: TRBV13
j_gene: TRBJ2-2
abundance: -
CDR3nt: TGTGCCAGCAAGACAGGTCCCGGGGAGCTGTTTTTT
CDR3aa: CASKTGPGELFF

d_gene: -
v_gene: TRBV5-6
j_gene: TRBJ2-7
abundance: -
CDR3nt: TGTGCCAGCAGCTTTATGGGGGGAGCCTACTACGAGCAGTACTTC
CDR3aa: CASSFMGGAYYEQYF

d_gene: TRBD2
v_gene: TRBV30
j_gene: TRBJ2-3
abundance: -
CDR3nt: TGTGCCTGGAGTGTCCTCGGACTAGCGGCCTACACAGATACGCAGTATTTT
CDR3aa: CAWSVLGLAAYTDTQYF

d_gene: TRBD1
v_gene: TRBV5-1
j_gene: TRBJ1-2
abundance: -
CDR3nt: TGCGCCAGCAGCTTGGCCTCGGGACAGGGGTCCGATGGCTACACCTTC
CDR3aa: CASSLASGQGSDGYTF

d_gene: TRBD2
v_gene: TRBV9
j_gene: TRBJ2-7
abundance: -
CDR3nt: TGTGCCAGCAGCCATGGACTAGCGGGGCCCGGTGCCAGCCCTCCCGGTTCCTACGAGCAGTACTTC
CDR3aa: CASSHGLAGPGASPPGSYEQYF

d_gene: TRBD2
v_gene: TRBV27
j_gene: TRBJ2-7
abundance: -
CDR3nt: TGTGCCAGCAGTTTATTTGTCCGACTAGCAGCCTACTACGAGCAGTACTTC
CDR3aa: CASSLFVRLAAYYEQYF

d_gene: TRBD2
v_gene: TRBV15
j_gene: TRBJ2-1
abundance: -
CDR3nt: TGTGCCACCAGCAGGGGGGGGGACCGACAGTTCTTC
CDR3aa: CATSRGGDRQFF

d_gene: -
v_gene: TRBV19
j_gene: TRBJ2-3
abundance: -
CDR3nt: TGTGCCAGTAGTATGGGGGCGGTTAGCACAGATACGCAGTATTTT
CDR3aa: CASSMGAVSTDTQYF

d_gene: TRBD2
v_gene: TRBV4-1
j_gene: TRBJ2-5
abundance: -
CDR3nt: TGCGCCAGCAGCCAAGACCTACTAGCGGAAGAGACCCAGTACTTC
CDR3aa: CASSQDLLAEETQYF

d_gene: -
v_gene: TRBV4-1
j_gene: TRBJ2-3
abundance: -
CDR3nt: TGCGCCAGCAGTCAGGGTCTTGCGGGGTGGCGGGATACGCAGTATTTT
CDR3aa: CASSQGLAGWRDTQYF

d_gene: -
v_gene: TRBV19
j_gene: TRBJ2-1
abundance: -
CDR3nt: TGTGCCAGTACCATCGGCGCAGGCTACAATGAGCAGTTCTTC
CDR3aa: CASTIGAGYNEQFF

d_gene: -
v_gene: TRBV9
j_gene: TRBJ1-2
abundance: -
CDR3nt: TGTGCCAGCAGTTCCTCGGGAGCCTACTATGGCTACACCTTC
CDR3aa: CASSSSGAYYGYTF

d_gene: -
v_gene: TRBV5-6
j_gene: TRBJ2-7
abundance: -
CDR3nt: TGTGCCAGCAGCTTGGGGCGTGGGGCCGAGCAGTACTTC
CDR3aa: CASSLGRGAEQYF

d_gene: -
v_gene: TRBV27
j_gene: TRBJ2-5
abundance: -
CDR3nt: TGTGCCAGCAGTTTATTGGGTGGAGGGCTTACCGAGACCCAGTACTTC
CDR3aa: CASSLLGGGLTETQYF

d_gene: TRBD1
v_gene: TRBV14
j_gene: TRBJ1-2
abundance: -
CDR3nt: TGTGCCAGCAGCCAAGATCCGGCAGGGGGGTTCTATGGCTACACCTTC
CDR3aa: CASSQDPAGGFYGYTF

d_gene: TRBD2
v_gene: TRBV14
j_gene: TRBJ2-1
abundance: once
CDR3nt: TGTGCCAGCAGCCTCTCGGGCCTAGCGGACAATGAGCAGTTCTTC
CDR3aa: CASSLSGLADNEQFF

d_gene: -
v_gene: TRBV28
j_gene: TRBJ2-1
abundance: -
CDR3nt: TGTGCCAGCAGTCCCCTGCGGGAAATAAGGAATGAGCAGTTCTTC
CDR3aa: CASSPLREIRNEQFF

d_gene: TRBD2
v_gene: TRBV4-2
j_gene: TRBJ2-1
abundance: -
CDR3nt: TGTGCCAGCAGCCAAGAGTCTTCGAGCGGGGGTTACAATGAGCAGTTCTTC
CDR3aa: CASSQESSSGGYNEQFF

d_gene: TRBD1
v_gene: TRBV28
j_gene: TRBJ1-5
abundance: -
CDR3nt: TGTGCCAGCAGGGGGGACAGGGGTGGGGATCAGCCCCAGCATTTT
CDR3aa: CASRGDRGGDQPQHF

d_gene: -
v_gene: TRBV14
j_gene: TRBJ1-3
abundance: -
CDR3nt: TGTGCCAGCAGCCAAGTTCTGGGGGCGAACACCATATATTTT
CDR3aa: CASSQVLGANTIYF

d_gene: TRBD2
v_gene: TRBV9
j_gene: TRBJ2-7
abundance: -
CDR3nt: TGTGCCAGCAGCGTAGCTGGCGCTAGCGGGGCCTACGAGCAGTACTTC
CDR3aa: CASSVAGASGAYEQYF

d_gene: -
v_gene: TRBV5-4
j_gene: TRBJ2-3
abundance: -
CDR3nt: TGTGCCAGCAGCCACGAACGGGGGAGGTATACAGATACGCAGTATTTT
CDR3aa: CASSHERGRYTDTQYF

d_gene: TRBD2
v_gene: TRBV6-1
j_gene: TRBJ2-7
abundance: -
CDR3nt: TGTGCCAGCAGTGCCGGGACTAGCGGGAGTTACGAGCAGTACTTC
CDR3aa: CASSAGTSGSYEQYF

d_gene: TRBD2
v_gene: TRBV25-1
j_gene: TRBJ2-2
abundance: -
CDR3nt: TGTGCCAGCAGTGGGGGGACTAGCGGGATCACCGGGGAGCTGTTTTTT
CDR3aa: CASSGGTSGITGELFF

d_gene: TRBD1
v_gene: TRBV7-8
j_gene: TRBJ2-3
abundance: -
CDR3nt: TGTGCCAGCAGCTTAACAGGGGTTAGGGATACGCAGTATTTT
CDR3aa: CASSLTGVRDTQYF

d_gene: -
v_gene: TRBV6-6
j_gene: TRBJ2-7
abundance: -
CDR3nt: TGTGCCAGCAGTCCAACTGGCTCCTACGAGCAGTACTTC
CDR3aa: CASSPTGSYEQYF

d_gene: TRBD2
v_gene: TRBV10-3
j_gene: TRBJ2-1
abundance: -
CDR3nt: TGTGCCATCAGTGGGGCGGGAGGCCTTGGTGAGCAGTTCTTC
CDR3aa: CAISGAGGLGEQFF

d_gene: -
v_gene: TRBV4-2
j_gene: TRBJ2-7
abundance: -
CDR3nt: TGTGCCAGCAGCCAAGATAGTTTCCTGGGGGAGCGGGTTAAGGACGAGCAGTACTTC
CDR3aa: CASSQDSFLGERVKDEQYF

d_gene: TRBD2
v_gene: TRBV30
j_gene: TRBJ2-1
abundance: once
CDR3nt: TGTGCCTGGAGGCGGACTAGCGGGAGCAATGAGCAGTTCTTC
CDR3aa: CAWRRTSGSNEQFF

d_gene: TRBD1
v_gene: TRBV7-9
j_gene: TRBJ2-7
abundance: -
CDR3nt: TGTGCCAGCAGCTTCCCGGACAGGAATACCTACGAGCAGTACTTC
CDR3aa: CASSFPDRNTYEQYF

d_gene: TRBD2
v_gene: TRBV19
j_gene: TRBJ2-5
abundance: -
CDR3nt: TGTGCCAGTAGTATAGTACGTGGTAGCGGGATTGGGGGCAAAAAAGAGACCCAGTACTTC
CDR3aa: CASSIVRGSGIGGKKETQYF

d_gene: -
v_gene: TRBV5-4
j_gene: TRBJ1-1
abundance: -
CDR3nt: TGTGCCAGCAGCCCCAGGGGTGACACTGAAGCTTTCTTT
CDR3aa: CASSPRGDTEAFF

d_gene: TRBD2
v_gene: TRBV6-1
j_gene: TRBJ2-1
abundance: -
CDR3nt: TGTGCCAGCAGTGGACTAGCCGGCGACAATGAGCAGTTCTTC
CDR3aa: CASSGLAGDNEQFF

d_gene: TRBD1
v_gene: TRBV9
j_gene: TRBJ1-1
abundance: -
CDR3nt: TGTGCCAGCAGCCCCCCAGGAAGGAGTCAGGGGGCTGAAGCTTTCTTT
CDR3aa: CASSPPGRSQGAEAFF

d_gene: -
v_gene: TRBV13
j_gene: TRBJ1-3
abundance: -
CDR3nt: TGTGCCAGCAGCTTACAGTCTGGAAACACCATATATTTT
CDR3aa: CASSLQSGNTIYF

d_gene: -
v_gene: TRBV29-1
j_gene: TRBJ1-3
abundance: -
CDR3nt: TGCAGCGTTGATCTCCTCGAGGGAAACACCATATATTTT
CDR3aa: CSVDLLEGNTIYF

d_gene: TRBD2
v_gene: TRBV4-2
j_gene: TRBJ2-1
abundance: -
CDR3nt: TGTGCCAGCAGCCAAGAGGTACGGATTCTGGCTAGCGGCTACAATGAGCAGTTCTTC
CDR3aa: CASSQEVRILASGYNEQFF